Here is one T cell receptor beta chain with its context. Its specificity is unknown. The CDR3 does not close with the conserved phenylalanine or tryptophan, likely indicating a read error. The data are from a study of early T cells in non-severe SARS-CoV-2 infection. As for the study in general: Alpha and beta chains were unpaired, from unsorted whole-blood bulk RNA.

General study findings and limits: Reliance on VDJdb matching favored anti-spike CD8 responses; private and CD4 specificities were missed.

V was shortened by 3 bases and J by 6 bases, with 8 bases between the two germline ends. CDR1 SNHLY and CDR2 FYNNEI come from the germline V gene. The CDR3 covers 12 residues. Individual cDNA molecules received unique molecular identifiers. TCRdb re-analysed the 5' RACE reads in MiXCR, keeping a single row per CDR3 protein. This sample yields tens of thousands of distinct CDR3 sequences, of which about an eighth are seen a single time; under 4.5% belongs to the top ten. The rearrangement uses TRBV2 and TRBJ1-2, with D unresolved. This clonotype was obtained from an adult who was a healthcare worker with PCR-confirmed SARS-CoV-2 infection or an uninfected control (not recorded which). The sequencing here drew on whole blood, taken at baseline. CDR3 protein: CASSDGVNGYTS. CDR3 sequence (DNA): TGTGCCAGCAGTGATGGGGTCAATGGCTACACCTCC.